The 15 T cell receptor beta chains below all came from one sample that was sequenced in a study of Tregs in tolerant kidney transplant recipients. TCRdb's table, derived via immunoSEQ multiplex PCR, lists solely in-frame clones and lacks some. The sample consists of some 65,000 clones, about four fifths of them appearing once. The sample was CD4+ T cells from blood. These receptors were collected from a human donor in good health.

This sequence joins TRBV7-3 and TRBJ2-3; either TRBD1 or TRBD2 may supply D (6 bases each). Germline CDR1 SGHTA, CDR2 FQGTGA. The CDR3 runs 14 residues. The V gene lost 4 bases and the J gene lost 4 bases, with 12 bases spanning the gap. The CDR3 DNA follows: TGTGCCAGCAGCTGGGGGGCGATTGCAGATACGCAGTATTTT. It specifies CASSWGAIADTQYF.

The chain recombines TRBV7-2 with TRBJ2-5; D possibly corresponds to TRBD2 (6 bases). Germline CDR1 and CDR2: SGHTA and FQGNSA. Between the trimmed V and J ends, which lost 7 bases and 5 bases, there was a span of 17 bases. This CDR3 has 14 residues. CDR3 protein: CASTPLWGDETQYF. CDR3 sequence (DNA): TGTGCCAGCACCCCTCTTTGGGGGGACGAGACCCAGTACTTC. Full variable domain (outside the CDR3, taken from reference TRBV7-2 and TRBJ2-5): GAGVSQSPSNKVTEKGKDVELRCDPISGHTALYWYRQSLGQGLEFLIYFQGNSAPDKSGLPSDRFSAERTGGSVSTLTIQRTQQEDSAVYLCASTPLWGDETQYFGPGTRLLVL.

A single count supports this clone. The chain joins TRBV25-1 to TRBJ2-7, with D possibly being TRBD1 (5 bases). Germline CDR1 MGHDK, CDR2 SYGVNS. The CDR3 has 13 amino acids. V was trimmed by 7 bases and J by 7 bases, leaving 17 bases between them. This CDR3 reads CASKGITGWEQYF. Here the CDR3 DNA reads TGTGCCAGCAAAGGGATCACAGGTTGGGAGCAGTACTTC.

The CDR3 here is CASSPGGINYGYTF. DNA for the CDR3: TGTGCCAGCAGCCCAGGGGGGATCAACTATGGCTACACCTTC. The V and J genes are TRBV5-6 and TRBJ1-2, with 7 bases aligning to TRBD1. This CDR3 is built from 14 residues. V shed 4 bases, J shed 2 bases, and the junction held 5 bases outside the gene matches. The V gene's germline CDR1 is SGHDT and CDR2 YYEEEE. Combining the CDR3 with reference TRBV5-6 and TRBJ1-2 gives the whole variable domain DAGVTQSPTHLIKTRGQQVTLRCSPKSGHDTVSWYQQALGQGPQFIFQYYEEEERQRGNFPDRFSGHQFPNYSSELNVNALLLGDSALYLCASSPGGINYGYTFGSGTRLTVV.

V is TRBV27 and J is TRBJ2-6, with D hard to call. Germline values: CDR1 MNHEY, CDR2 SMNVEV (reference sequence). The CDR3 contains 16 residues. The ends were cut back, 3 bases at V and 0 bases at J, with 9 bases in the middle. The CDR3, as DNA: TGTGCCAGCAGTTTTGATGGTCGCTCTGGGGCCAACGTCCTGACTTTC. This sequence encodes CASSFDGRSGANVLTF.

This chain joins TRBV19 and TRBJ1-2, with a tentative D call TRBD1 (6 bases). Trimming left V 3 bases short and J 7 bases short, with 12 bases between. Germline assignment: CDR1 LNHDA and CDR2 SQIVND (reference sequence). The CDR3 is made up of 13 amino acids. CDR3 residues: CASSMVQGRGYTF. DNA of the CDR3: TGTGCCAGTAGTATGGTACAGGGTCGTGGCTACACCTTC.

V and J are TRBV7-8 and TRBJ1-3; weak D call: TRBD1 (5 bases). This CDR3 region has 15 residues. V lost 2 bases to trimming and J lost 6 bases, with 14 bases between them. Germline V CDR1 and CDR2: SGHVS, FQNEAQ. The CDR3 sequence is CASSLYKGLTNTIYF. The CDR3 DNA is TGTGCCAGCAGCTTATACAAGGGGCTAACAAACACCATATATTTT. Drawing the rest from reference TRBV7-8 and TRBJ1-3, the complete variable domain is GAGVSQSPRYKVAKRGQDVALRCDPISGHVSLFWYQQALGQGPEFLTYFQNEAQLDKSGLPSDRFFAERPEGSVSTLKIQRTQQEDSAVYLCASSLYKGLTNTIYFGEGSWLTVV.

V is TRBV5-1 and J is TRBJ2-7; 9 nucleotides agree with TRBD2. The CDR3 is made up of 12 amino acids. CDR1 is SGHRS and CDR2 is YFSETQ in the germline V gene. V was pared by 4 bases and J by 7 bases, with 3 bases of the junction left unmatched. The CDR3 here is CASSPSGEEQYF. The CDR3, as DNA: TGCGCCAGCAGCCCTAGCGGGGAAGAGCAGTACTTC.

The V gene is TRBV10-3, the J gene TRBJ2-5, with a possible D match to TRBD2 (7 bases). This CDR3 region has 14 residues. Germline V gene lookup returns CDR1 ENHRY and CDR2 SYGVKD. V was pared by 4 bases and J by 4 bases, with 13 bases between. The CDR3 DNA is TGTGCCATCAGTGGTTGGGGGGGGCGAGAGACCCAGTACTTC. It encodes CAISGWGGRETQYF.

The chain is built from TRBV7-9 and TRBJ2-7; D remains unclear. The CDR3 loop spans 14 amino acids. V gave up 5 bases and J gave up 3 bases, with 14 bases separating them. Germline assignment: CDR1 SEHNR and CDR2 FQNEAQ (reference sequence). CDR3 loop: CASSPGPTFYEQYF. CDR3 coding DNA: TGTGCCAGCAGCCCGGGCCCTACCTTCTACGAGCAGTACTTC.

The rearrangement joins TRBV18 to TRBJ1-4; weak D call: TRBD1 (6 bases). This CDR3 is built from 15 residues. V lost 2 bases and J lost 8, with 15 bases in between. Germline V gene sequence: CDR1 KGHSH, CDR2 LQKENI. For the CDR3, the DNA is TGTGCCAGCTCACCATATAACAGGGTTGGCGAAAAACTGTTTTTT. Its protein is CASSPYNRVGEKLFF.

The chain recombines TRBV5-6 with TRBJ1-3, with TRBD1 as a possible D gene (6 bases). The germline CDR1 and CDR2 sequences are SGHDT and YYEEEE. CDR3 length: 14 residues. The ends were cut back, 5 bases at V and 2 bases at J, with 11 bases in the middle. The DNA of the CDR3 is TGTGCCAGCAGTATCTGGGGGCCTGGAAACACCATATATTTT. Protein: CASSIWGPGNTIYF.

The V and J genes are TRBV5-5 and TRBJ1-1, with D perhaps TRBD1 (5 bases). With 4 bases removed from V and 5 bases from J, the gap between germline ends came to 15 bases. The CDR3 contains 14 residues. Germline CDR1 reads SGHKS; CDR2 reads YYEKEE (reference sequence). CDR3: CASSPPRDRTEAFF. The CDR3 region has the DNA TGTGCCAGCAGCCCTCCCCGGGACCGTACTGAAGCTTTCTTT.

V gene TRBV10-3 combines with J gene TRBJ2-7; TRBD1 aligns across 8 bases. J gave up 4 bases and V 2 bases, and 13 bases lay outside the gene matches. Germline V gives CDR1 ENHRY, CDR2 SYGVKD. The length of the CDR3 is 17 residues. This chain's CDR3 is CAISEPTGRGLLYEQYF. In DNA, the CDR3 is TGTGCCATCAGTGAGCCGACCGGCAGGGGGCTTCTGTACGAGCAGTACTTC.

The rearrangement links TRBV4-3 to TRBJ2-1, with D perhaps TRBD2 (5 bases). Germline CDR1 reads LGHNA; CDR2 reads YSLEER. The ends were cut back, 1 base at V and 4 bases at J, with 14 bases in the middle. This CDR3 is built from 16 residues. In DNA, the CDR3 is TGCGCCAGCAGCCAAGCTCGAGGGCCTGTGTACAATGAGCAGTTCTTC. It is translated as CASSQARGPVYNEQFF.